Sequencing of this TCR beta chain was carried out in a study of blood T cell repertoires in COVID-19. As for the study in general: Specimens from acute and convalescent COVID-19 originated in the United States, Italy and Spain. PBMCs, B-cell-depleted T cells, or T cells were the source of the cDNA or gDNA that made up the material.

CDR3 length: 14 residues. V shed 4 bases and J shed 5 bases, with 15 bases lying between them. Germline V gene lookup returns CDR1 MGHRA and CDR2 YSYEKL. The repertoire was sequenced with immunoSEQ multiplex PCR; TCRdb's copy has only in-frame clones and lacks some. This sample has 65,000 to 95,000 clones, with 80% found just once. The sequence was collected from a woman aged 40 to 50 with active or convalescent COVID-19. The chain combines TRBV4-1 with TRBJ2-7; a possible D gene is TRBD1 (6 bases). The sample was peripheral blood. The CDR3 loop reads CASSRQTGFHEQYF. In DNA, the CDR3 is TGCGCCAGCAGCCGCCAAACAGGGTTCCACGAGCAGTACTTC.